The clone carrying this T cell receptor (beta chain) has a count of ten or more. Its matching antigen is unknown. TCR beta CDR3 regions were amplified from RNA. With the HTBI primer set, the TCR CDR3 went through a first round of RT-PCR. TCRdb analysed the multiplex PCR reads with MiXCR anew, one entry per CDR3 protein. The sample records more than 550,000 distinct CDR3 sequences, 15% to 20% being singletons. V shed 3 bases and J shed 2 bases, with 18 bases lying between them. Germline CDR1 SGDLS, CDR2 YYNGEE. The CDR3 runs to 16 residues. Hyperthyroidism was newly diagnosed in patients aged 18 to 65 (duration under 2 months). Reasons for excluding patients were uncontrolled infection, other autoimmune disease, pregnancy or lactation. Diagnosing involved the use of clinical symptoms, serum thyroxine and TRAb, thyroid ultrasound and orbital computed tomography. The data belong to a study of T cells in Graves' hyperthyroidism and ophthalmopathy. Findings and caveats of the study: Ophthalmopathy was told apart from stable hyperthyroidism by a 13 V-J model.

The rearrangement joins TRBV9 to TRBJ2-7; D may be TRBD1 or TRBD2 (5 bases each). The specimen was blood. The clonotype was recovered from a man in his forties or fifties with Graves' hyperthyroidism. The CDR3 reads CASSGPSGAQTYEQYF. CDR3 DNA: TGTGCCAGCAGCGGGCCCTCCGGGGCCCAGACCTACGAGCAGTACTTC.